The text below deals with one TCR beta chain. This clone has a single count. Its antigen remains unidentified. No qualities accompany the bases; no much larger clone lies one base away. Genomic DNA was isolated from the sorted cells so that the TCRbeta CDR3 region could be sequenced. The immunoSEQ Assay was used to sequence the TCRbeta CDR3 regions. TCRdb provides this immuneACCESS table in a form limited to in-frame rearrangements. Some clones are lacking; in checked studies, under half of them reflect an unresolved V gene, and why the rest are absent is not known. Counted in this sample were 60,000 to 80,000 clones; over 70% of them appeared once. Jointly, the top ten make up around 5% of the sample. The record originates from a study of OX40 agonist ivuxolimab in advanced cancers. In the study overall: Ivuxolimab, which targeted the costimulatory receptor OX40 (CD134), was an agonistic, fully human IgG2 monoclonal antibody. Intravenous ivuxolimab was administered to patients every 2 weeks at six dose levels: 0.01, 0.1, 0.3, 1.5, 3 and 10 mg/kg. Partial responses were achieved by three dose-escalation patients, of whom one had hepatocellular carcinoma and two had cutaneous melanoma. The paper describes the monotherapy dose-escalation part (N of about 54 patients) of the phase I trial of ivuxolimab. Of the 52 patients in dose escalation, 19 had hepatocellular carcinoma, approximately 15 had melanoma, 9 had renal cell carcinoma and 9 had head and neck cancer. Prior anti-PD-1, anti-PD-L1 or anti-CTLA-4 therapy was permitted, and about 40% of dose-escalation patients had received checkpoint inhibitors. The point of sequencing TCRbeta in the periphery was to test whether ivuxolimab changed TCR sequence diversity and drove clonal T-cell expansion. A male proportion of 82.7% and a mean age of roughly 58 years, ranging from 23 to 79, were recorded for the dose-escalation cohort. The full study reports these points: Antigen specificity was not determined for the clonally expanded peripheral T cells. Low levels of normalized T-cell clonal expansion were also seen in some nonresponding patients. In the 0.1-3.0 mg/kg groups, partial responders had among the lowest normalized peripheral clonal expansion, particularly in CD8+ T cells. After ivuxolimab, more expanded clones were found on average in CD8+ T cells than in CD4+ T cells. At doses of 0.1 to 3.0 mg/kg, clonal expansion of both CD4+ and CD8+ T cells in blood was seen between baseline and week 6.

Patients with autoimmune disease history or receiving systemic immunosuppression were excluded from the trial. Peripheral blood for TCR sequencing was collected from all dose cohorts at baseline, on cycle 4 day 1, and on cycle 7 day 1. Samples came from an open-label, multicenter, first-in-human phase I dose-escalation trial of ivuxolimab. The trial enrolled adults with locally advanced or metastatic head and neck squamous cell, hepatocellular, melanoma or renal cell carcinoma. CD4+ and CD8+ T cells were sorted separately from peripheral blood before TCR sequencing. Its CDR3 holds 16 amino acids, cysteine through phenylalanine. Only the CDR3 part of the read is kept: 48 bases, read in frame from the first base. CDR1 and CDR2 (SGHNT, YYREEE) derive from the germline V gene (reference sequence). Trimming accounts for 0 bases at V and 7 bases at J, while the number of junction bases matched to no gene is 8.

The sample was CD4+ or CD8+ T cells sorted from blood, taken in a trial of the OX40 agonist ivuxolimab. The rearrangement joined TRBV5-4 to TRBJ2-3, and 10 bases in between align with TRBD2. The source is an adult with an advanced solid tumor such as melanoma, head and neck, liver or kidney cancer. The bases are TGTGCCAGCAGCTTGGGTCCCGGGACTAGCGAAAATACGCAGTATTTT. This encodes CASSLGPGTSENTQYF.